This T cell receptor (beta chain) came from a study of technical replicates of blood from a few donors. V lost 1 base and J 7 bases, leaving 7 bases between the germline ends. CDR3 size: 13 residues. Germline CDR1 is LNHDA and CDR2 is SQIVND (reference sequence). Using immunoSEQ multiplex PCR, the repertoire was profiled, and TCRdb retains in-frame clones only, with some absent. Of approximately 88,000 clones in the sample, about 96% are singletons; the top ten hold about 0.31%. The chain employs TRBV19 and TRBJ2-2, with D hard to call. The origin of this receptor is a human donor in good health. Material: T cells isolated from PBMCs. This CDR3 reads CASSIGGNGELFF. The CDR3 DNA sequence: TGTGCCAGTAGTATAGGAGGCAACGGGGAGCTGTTTTTT.